This T cell receptor (beta chain) was retrieved from a study of T cell changes during pregnancy in multiple sclerosis. The V segment lost 3 bases and the J segment 8 bases; nucleotides outside the gene matches: 1. The CDR3 runs 11 residues. CDR1 is DFQATT and CDR2 is SNEGSKA in the germline V gene (reference sequence). Profiling relied on immunoSEQ multiplex PCR, and the TCRdb table lists in-frame clones only, not all of them. The data contain tens of thousands of clones, about 88% of them singletons. In this sample, this clone turned up a few times. The source material was CD4+ T cells from peripheral blood mononuclear cells, sampled in the first trimester of pregnancy. This chain uses TRBV20-1 with TRBJ1-5; 7 bases fit TRBD1. The source is a female donor in good health, enrolled as a control in a pregnancy study. As DNA, the CDR3 is TGCAGTGCTAGCCAGGGGGAGCCCCAGCATTTT. This sequence encodes CSASQGEPQHF.